The clone carrying this T cell receptor (beta chain) was detected only a few times. The antigen is not known. The sample comes from a study of T-cell reconstitution after alpha-beta-depleted transplantation in children. Overall study results and limits: Several hundred graft clones that had expanded were reportedly the source of alpha-beta T cells about two months after transplant. At day 60, the high TCRbeta diversity found in some patients originated from recipient T cells and thymic progenitors that had survived. The authors attributed T-cell counts and diversity one year after transplant mostly to newly produced T cells.

It was with unique molecular identifiers that the TCRbeta library was prepared. TCRdb fed the PCR reads into MiXCR, producing one record per CDR3 protein. Counted here are around 800,000 distinct CDR3 sequences, roughly 15% occurring once; the ten biggest clones make up under 6%. Trimming removed 0 bases from V and 6 bases from J; junction bases left unmatched: 7. Germline V gives CDR1 MGHRA, CDR2 YSYEKL. The CDR3 spans 16 residues. This chain joins TRBV4-1 and TRBJ2-3; 9 nucleotides line up with TRBD2. This receptor was taken from a male patient between 5 and 17 years old who had a stem cell transplant for acute lymphoblastic leukemia, so the T cells may come from the graft donor. The specimen comprised PBMCs, mostly from graft donor cells, sampled 360 days after TCRalphabeta/CD19-depleted stem cell transplant. CDR3 sequence (DNA): TGCGCCAGCAGCCAAGACCGAGCGGGAGGAGCGGATACGCAGTATTTT. It is translated as CASSQDRAGGADTQYF.